This TCR beta chain was obtained from a study of blood T cell repertoires in COVID-19. This CDR3 contains 16 residues. V lost 2 bases, J lost 2 bases, and 9 bases stayed unmatched. The germline V gene has CDR1 SGHVS and CDR2 FQNEAQ. Repertoires were generated with immunoSEQ multiplex PCR, while TCRdb's copy carries only in-frame clones and drops some. The repertoire consists of 130,000 to 150,000 clones, with approximately 85% occurring once and the leading ten covering roughly 8%. The chain links TRBV7-8 to TRBJ2-7; 7 nucleotides agree with TRBD2. The source material was peripheral blood. This TCR came from a woman in her fifties or sixties with COVID-19, enrolled during active disease. CDR3 coding DNA: TGTGCCAGCAGCTTATCCCCTCCGGGGGGTCCCTACGAGCAGTACTTC. This codes for CASSLSPPGGPYEQYF.